This record looks at one TCR beta chain sequence and its context. Only a few counts were recorded for this clone. Its target antigen remains unknown. Being a mouse receptor, it is described with mouse gene labels and germline sequences. The read finishes 1 residue shy of the CDR3 end, and the germline J gene is used to complete it. The protocol used for the library was the immunoSEQ multiplex PCR assay. TCRbeta CDR3 sequencing was done by Adaptive Biotechnologies at survey depth, reporting CDR3 sequences, V/J genes, productive frequency and template counts. Amplification of TCR beta CDR3 regions was performed from genomic DNA rather than from RNA. As for how the authors treated the data: Pairwise repertoire overlap between tissues was quantified with Jensen-Shannon divergence, where 1 means complete divergence and 0 identical. Tissues were clustered by single-linkage agglomerative hierarchical clustering of pairwise JSD values and displayed as dendrograms. GLIPH2 was run on all patient samples with simulation_depth 1000, kmer_min_depth 3 and cdr3_length_cutoff 8, and groups with more than two unique CDR3s were retained. A standardized tissue-overlap score extrapolated Jaccard GLIPH-group overlap across patients to a standard repertoire size of 1000 clones. Linear mixed-effect models, with tissue included as a fixed effect and individual included as a random effect, were used to assess associations of diversity with clinical or experimental variables. TCRdb mirrors the immuneACCESS table, restricted to in-frame sequences. Some clones are absent from its copies; in checked studies, under half trace to an unresolved V gene, and the reason for the others is unknown. That table furnishes V, J and clone size, whereas the DNA furnished D and trimming. Here the sample has some 840 clones; approximately 53% occur a single time. The ten largest clones add up to around 42% of the sample.

The sample comes from a study of tissue T cells after allogeneic stem cell transplantation (dated by TCRdb to between 2022 and 2023). Regarding the study in general: Using research autopsies of patients with and without GVHD, plus mouse models of GVHD, the study profiled TCR beta repertoires across many tissues. On the human side, the study was prospective and observational, with no blinding or randomization. Paper-wide results and their limitations: The patient cohort was small and varied clinically, and sampling depth was recognized as a limitation. Only a few T cell clones appeared in more than one patient, yet motif-based clustering showed tissue-specific repertoire signatures that were shared between patients. Blood and spleen T cells captured only a limited portion of the TCR repertoire detected in tissues, in both patients and mice. The study did not establish which tissue TCRs were alloreactive or antigen-specific, and some clones may have been host cells that persisted. Within patients, how anatomically similar tissues were was a major factor shaping TCR repertoire composition, regardless of disease or transplant status.

The germline V gene (reference sequence) yields NNHNN for CDR1 and SYGAGS for CDR2. Trimming leaves V shorter by 6 bases and J shorter by 2 bases, with the junction holding 1 base beyond the gene matches. The CDR3 starts with the cysteine, ends with the phenylalanine, and has 12 residues. The DNA has 33 bases, all within the CDR3, and is read from base 1. Reading the label with the study, this specimen's time point is: mouse harvest day 14 after allogeneic transplant. Each mouse graft, delivered by tail vein injection, combined 10^6 splenic CD5+ T cells with 10^7 T-cell-depleted bone marrow cells. Mouse GVHD was modeled in a major MHC-mismatch B6 (H2b) into BALB/c (H2d) model, with tissues profiled at day 7 or 14. Mouse tissues and retro-orbital blood were harvested on day 7 or 14 post-transplant using separate sterile tools per animal; livers were flushed beforehand. Before genomic DNA was isolated with the DNeasy Blood & Tissue Kit, mouse tissues were minced with razor blades in buffered saline.

This TCR was recovered from a female BALB/c mouse given C57BL/6 T cells with graft-versus-host disease after an allogeneic hematopoietic cell transplant. Recombination joined TRBV13-2 with TRBJ2-7; TRBD1 agrees with 8 junctional bases. Source material: spleen. The CDR3 DNA, read in part, is TGTGCCAGCGCACAGGGGGCCTATGAACAGTAC. Its protein is CASAQGAYEQY. The CDR3 in its entirety is CASAQGAYEQYF.